This record concerns one T cell receptor (beta chain) sequence. The antigen remains unidentified. Generated by immunoSEQ multiplex PCR, the TCRdb table keeps only in-frame clones and is missing some. The sample shows tens of thousands of clones, 76% of them seen only once. Germline V CDR1 and CDR2: SGHRS, YFSETQ. CDR3 length equals 16 residues. V gave up 0 bases and J gave up 4 bases; unmatched junction bases: 9. The time point denotes: week 35, safety follow-up. Vaccination used 300 ug of mutant IDH1 20-mer peptide per dose, with topical imiquimod. The data derive from a study of a mutant IDH1 vaccine in newly diagnosed glioma.

The V gene is TRBV5-1, the J gene TRBJ2-5, with TRBD2 matching 7 bases. The sample in question was PBMCs, obtained from a glioma patient whose treatment included an IDH1 peptide vaccine. The origin of this receptor is a man between 40 and 49 years old with glioma. The CDR3 region has the DNA TGCGCCAGCAGCTTGGACGGAGACACTAGCGTAGAGACCCAGTACTTC. This gives the protein CASSLDGDTSVETQYF.